This T cell receptor (beta chain) emerged from a study of T cells after somatic rescue of genetic block. The CDR3 has 14 residues. Germline V gene lookup returns CDR1 KGHSH and CDR2 LQKENI. The V and J ends lost 6 bases and 4 bases respectively, with 16 bases between them. Libraries were prepared by immunoSEQ multiplex PCR; TCRdb keeps only in-frame clonotypes and omits some of them. The repertoire includes 60,000 to 75,000 clones, roughly 94% of them detected once, and about 2.9% sits in the top ten. This TCR was recovered from a man between 40 and 49 years old. V gene TRBV18 combines with J gene TRBJ2-7; either TRBD1 or TRBD2 may fit D (6 bases each). Sequencing used peripheral blood mononuclear cells (PBMCs). CDR3 amino acids: CASSPTGASYEQYF. The CDR3 region has the DNA TGTGCCAGCTCCCCCACGGGGGCGTCATACGAGCAGTACTTC.